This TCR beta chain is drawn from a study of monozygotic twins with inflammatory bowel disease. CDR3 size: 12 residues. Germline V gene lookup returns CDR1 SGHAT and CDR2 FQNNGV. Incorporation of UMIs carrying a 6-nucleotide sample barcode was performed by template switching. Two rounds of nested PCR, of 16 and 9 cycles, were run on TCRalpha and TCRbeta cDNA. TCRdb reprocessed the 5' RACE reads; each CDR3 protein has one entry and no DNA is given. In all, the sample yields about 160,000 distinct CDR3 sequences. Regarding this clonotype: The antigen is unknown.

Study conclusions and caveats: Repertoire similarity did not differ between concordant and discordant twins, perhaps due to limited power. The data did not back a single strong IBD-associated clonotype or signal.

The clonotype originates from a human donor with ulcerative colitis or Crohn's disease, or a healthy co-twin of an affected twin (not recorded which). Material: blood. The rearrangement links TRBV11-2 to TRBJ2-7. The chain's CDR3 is CASSLGRYEQYF.